The 23 T cell receptor beta chains given below trace back to one sample, sequenced in a study of T cell repertoires in cytomegalovirus infection. One entry per CDR3 protein results from TCRdb running MiXCR on the reads. The sample lists 400,000 to 550,000 distinct CDR3 sequences, 10% to 12% seen once, with roughly a tenth in the top ten. Sequencing was performed on PBMCs. The receptors were sampled from a human donor in good health (CMV status not recorded). Some clones in this sample may be carry-over from other donors' samples.

This clonotype was seen a few times. V and J are TRBV4-1 and TRBJ1-2; D uncertain. The CDR3 extends over 13 amino acids. Trimming pared 3 bases from V and 2 bases from J, leaving 7 bases between. CDR1 and CDR2 (germline): MGHRA, YSYEKL. CDR3 sequence: CASSQAMNYGYTF. CDR3 sequence (DNA): TGCGCCAGCAGCCAGGCAATGAACTATGGCTACACCTTC.

Many counts were recorded for this clonotype. The rearrangement uses TRBV7-2 and TRBJ2-5, with 10 bases lining up with TRBD1. The CDR3 spans 17 residues. Per the germline V gene, CDR1 is SGHTA and CDR2 is FQGNSA. Trimming cost V 4 bases and J 0 bases; bases outside gene matches: 8. CDR3 DNA: TGTGCCAGCAGCTCTAGGGGACAGGGGTCGTACCAAGAGACCCAGTACTTC. Protein product: CASSSRGQGSYQETQYF.

This clonotype was picked up many times. This chain's CDR3 is CASSTRALNTEAFF. The CDR3 nucleotides read TGTGCCAGCAGCACCCGGGCCTTGAACACTGAAGCTTTCTTT. V and J are TRBV7-2 and TRBJ1-1; D call uncertain. CDR1 SGHTA and CDR2 FQGNSA come from the germline V gene. The ends were cut back, 5 bases at V and 0 bases at J, with 10 bases in the middle. CDR3 size: 14 residues.

This clonotype was seen repeatedly, ten times or more. The genes are TRBV5-1 and TRBJ1-4; 9 nucleotides line up with TRBD1. The CDR3 runs to 14 residues. After removal of 4 bases from V and 8 bases from J, the junction contained 6 bases not matched to a gene. Germline CDR1 reads SGHRS; CDR2 reads YFSETQ. CDR3 in DNA: TGCGCCAGCAGCGAGGGACAGGGAGTGGAAAAACTGTTTTTT. This encodes CASSEGQGVEKLFF.

The rearrangement links TRBV2 to TRBJ2-7, with 11 bases fitting TRBD2. This CDR3 comprises 14 residues. In germline, CDR1 is SNHLY, CDR2 FYNNEI. Unmatched junction bases numbered 7, after V lost 6 bases and J lost 6 bases. CDR3 DNA sequence: TGTGCCAGCAGAAGACTAGCGGGAAAAGTCGAGCAGTACTTC. Encoded protein: CASRRLAGKVEQYF.

Concerning this clonotype itself: A much larger clone is a single base away; this may be a read error. The rearrangement links TRBV19 to TRBJ1-5, with D unresolved. The CDR3 is 12 residues long. Trimming took off 2 bases at V and 10 bases at J, with 9 bases between the two ends. Germline loops: CDR1 LNHDA, CDR2 SQIVND (reference sequence). The CDR3 loop is CASSISGAPQHF. The CDR3 DNA reads TGTGCCAGTAGTATAAGTGGCGCCCCCCAGCATTTT.

This clonotype was observed many times. This sequence joins TRBV11-2 and TRBJ2-6; D unresolved. V was cut by 5 bases and J by 0 bases, with 14 bases left in between. The CDR3 has 17 residues. Germline assignment: CDR1 SGHAT and CDR2 FQNNGV. CDR3 amino acids: CASSLMQRSSGANVLTF. In DNA form, the CDR3 reads TGTGCCAGCAGCCTTATGCAAAGGAGCTCTGGGGCCAACGTCCTGACTTTC.

This clonotype was recorded at least ten times. The chain uses TRBV18 and TRBJ1-2; 10 bases fit TRBD1. The junction had 6 bases not matched to a gene; V was cut back by 8 bases and J by 3 bases. The CDR3 is 14 amino acids. Germline V gives CDR1 KGHSH, CDR2 LQKENI. CDR3 sequence: CASSPGTGDYGYTF. The CDR3 DNA is TGTGCCAGCAGCCCCGGGACAGGGGACTATGGCTACACCTTC.

Notes on this clonotype: It may be a read error: a sequence one base away is much more abundant. The gene calls are TRBV5-3 and TRBJ1-1, with D unresolved. TRBV5-3 is treated as an ORF (open reading frame) with a function not yet certain. The CDR3 loop spans 13 amino acids. The CDR3 is CASSLRVEAEAYF. The CDR3 DNA reads TGTGCCAGCAGCTTAAGGGTGGAAGCTGAAGCTTACTTT.

V and J are TRBV18 and TRBJ1-1; the D gene is possibly TRBD1 (6 bases). Trimming pared 3 bases from V and 7 bases from J, leaving 12 bases between. Germline assignment: CDR1 KGHSH and CDR2 LQKENI. The CDR3 has 13 residues. CDR3 amino acids: CASSPPGGDEAFF. As DNA, the CDR3 is TGTGCCAGCTCACCCCCCGGGGGCGATGAAGCTTTCTTT.

V and J are TRBV16 and TRBJ1-1; D ambiguous. V lost 2 bases and J 0 bases, leaving 7 bases between the germline ends. The CDR3 length is 14 residues. Germline V gene lookup returns CDR1 KGHSY and CDR2 FQNENV. The CDR3 protein is CASSQSILNTEAFF. CDR3 sequence (DNA): TGTGCCAGCAGCCAAAGTATTTTGAACACTGAAGCTTTCTTT. The variable domain in full, completed from reference TRBV16 and TRBJ1-1, reads GEEVAQTPKHLVRGEGQKAKLYCAPIKGHSYVFWYQQVLKNEFKFLISFQNENVFDETGMPKERFSAKCLPNSPCSLEIQATKLEDSAVYFCASSQSILNTEAFFGQGTRLTVV.

The V gene is TRBV30, the J gene TRBJ2-1, with D perhaps matching TRBD2 (6 bases). Trimming took 4 bases from V and 13 from J, leaving 14 bases between them. The V gene's germline CDR1 is GTSNPN and CDR2 SVGIG (reference sequence). The CDR3 has 11 amino acids. The CDR3: CAWTALRGQFF. CDR3 nucleotides: TGTGCCTGGACGGCCCTGCGGGGACAGTTCTTC.

This clonotype was counted only a few times. This chain uses TRBV19 with TRBJ1-2; unclear D gene. The V end lost 6 bases, the J end lost 3 bases, and 14 bases lay between the germline ends. The CDR3 has 14 amino acids. The germline V gene encodes CDR1 LNHDA and CDR2 SQIVND (reference sequence). The CDR3 bases are TGTGCCAGTAGGGACCGGGCAGACTACTATGGCTACACCTTC. Translating it yields CASRDRADYYGYTF.

This clonotype was recorded many times. This chain uses TRBV7-2 with TRBJ1-2; maybe TRBD1 (5 bases). Looked up from germline, CDR1 is SGHTA and CDR2 is FQGNSA. CDR3 length equals 14 residues. The V and J ends lost 4 bases and 8 bases respectively, with 17 bases between them. This CDR3 is CASSSVGTIRGYTF. The CDR3 DNA reads as TGTGCCAGCAGCTCCGTCGGGACGATAAGGGGCTACACCTTC.

The CDR3 coding sequence is TGTGCCAGCAGCCGTAAGGCGGGGGGCGAGCCAAAGACCCAGTACTTC. As protein: CASSRKAGGEPKTQYF. This chain connects TRBV3-1 to TRBJ2-5; TRBD2 agrees at 8 bases. The CDR3 has 16 amino acids. The V gene's germline CDR1 is LGHDT and CDR2 YNNKEL (reference sequence). V lost 4 bases and J lost 6; bases outside the gene matches: 13.

The chain combines TRBV10-3 with TRBJ2-3; 8 bases match TRBD1. Germline lookup yields CDR1 ENHRY and CDR2 SYGVKD. The CDR3 extends over 14 amino acids. The ends lost 4 bases at V and 5 bases at J; junction bases unmatched: 5. The DNA for the CDR3 is TGTGCCATCAGTGCGGACAGGGTCGAAGATACGCAGTATTTT. Its protein is CAISADRVEDTQYF.

This clonotype was observed at least ten times. CDR3 in DNA: TGTGCCAGCAGTGAAGCCAGGGAGGAGCCCCTCCACTTT. The encoded protein is CASSEAREEPLHF. The chain has TRBV25-1 and TRBJ1-6; the D gene is possibly TRBD1 (5 bases). The length of the CDR3 is 13 residues. Trimming took off 2 bases at V and 13 bases at J, with 12 bases between the two ends. Germline V gene sequence: CDR1 MGHDK, CDR2 SYGVNS.

This chain joins TRBV5-1 and TRBJ1-2; TRBD1 is a possible D gene (5 bases). The V gene lost 4 bases and the J gene lost 0 bases, with 13 bases spanning the gap. Germline loops: CDR1 SGHRS, CDR2 YFSETQ. CDR3 length: 15 amino acids. CDR3 DNA: TGCGCCAGCAGCATCAACCGGGGGACTAACTATGGCTACACCTTC. Its protein product is CASSINRGTNYGYTF.

This clonotype was seen a handful of times. The V call is TRBV30, the J call TRBJ2-4; possibly TRBD2 for D (5 bases). CDR1 and CDR2 from the germline V gene are GTSNPN and SVGIG (reference sequence). The V end lost 1 base, the J end lost 3 bases, and 13 bases lay between the germline ends. The length of the CDR3 is 15 residues. CDR3: CAWSGTAESKNIQYF. The CDR3 bases are TGTGCCTGGAGTGGCACAGCGGAGAGCAAAAACATTCAGTACTTC.

J is TRBJ1-6 and V is TRBV9; D unclear. This CDR3 comprises 15 residues. In germline, CDR1 is SGDLS, CDR2 YYNGEE. The V gene lost 0 bases and the J gene lost 7 bases, with 11 bases spanning the gap. The DNA of the CDR3 is TGTGCCAGCAGCGTAGCTAGAGAAAGAAATTCACCCCTCCACTTT. Translating gives CASSVARERNSPLHF.

This clonotype was found many times. The chain has TRBV6-1 and TRBJ1-1; D is unresolved. With 4 bases removed from V and 10 bases from J, the gap between germline ends came to 4 bases. The CDR3 loop spans 9 amino acids. Germline assignment: CDR1 MNHNS and CDR2 SASEGT. In nucleotides, the CDR3 is TGTGCCAGCAGTGGGGGAGCTTTCTTT. This encodes CASSGGAFF.

This clonotype was found many times. The chain joins TRBV7-3 to TRBJ2-2, with D perhaps matching TRBD2 (5 bases). The CDR3 consists of 14 residues. V was cut by 5 bases and J by 4 bases, with 11 bases left in between. Germline values: CDR1 SGHTA, CDR2 FQGTGA. CDR3 protein: CASSDYKGTGELFF. The CDR3 nucleotides read TGTGCCAGCAGCGACTACAAGGGCACCGGGGAGCTGTTTTTT.

This clonotype was observed at least ten times. The genes are TRBV7-2 and TRBJ2-1, with TRBD2 matching 14 bases. J lost 9 bases, V lost 5 bases, and 6 bases had no gene match. The CDR3 sequence is 15 residues long. CDR1 is SGHTA, CDR2 FQGNSA, per germline. The CDR3 region has the DNA TGTGCCAGCAGCCCTCTGGGACTAGCGGGAGTTGAGCAGTTCTTC. Its protein product is CASSPLGLAGVEQFF.